This T cell receptor (beta chain) was recovered during a study of monozygotic twins with cystic fibrosis. Study background: Library input was around 2.8 micrograms of fragmented DNA, with approximately 14 PCR cycles.

The ends lost 2 bases at V and 6 bases at J; junction bases unmatched: 5. From germline, CDR1 is SEHNR and CDR2 FQNEAQ (reference sequence). The CDR3 is 15 amino acids. Some clones are missing from TCRdb's copy, which holds only in-frame ones; the method was immunoSEQ multiplex PCR. In the table there are 25,000 to 35,000 clones, 85% of which are singletons. Points on this clone: Antigen specificity is unknown.

Notes on the study in general: Co-twins had the most similar V usage for 13 of 16 pairs, J for 8. Shared CDR3 numbers were not associated with age, concordance or severity. Monozygotic CF twin pairs shared significantly more nucleotide-identical clonotypes than unrelated CF individuals did.

This TCR came from a girl aged 2 to 10 with cystic fibrosis. Sample: blood. The V gene is TRBV7-9, the J gene TRBJ2-7; TRBD1 aligns across 12 bases. CDR3 protein: CASSLTGQGASEQYF. CDR3 bases: TGTGCCAGCAGCTTAACGGGACAGGGGGCAAGCGAGCAGTACTTC.